This paragraph reports one T cell receptor (beta chain). Its antigen is not yet known. Base qualities are not at hand, and no much larger clone is one base apart. The sample belongs to a study of cytomegalovirus exposure and HLA in healthy donors (dated by TCRdb to about 2017). Turning to the overall study: An earlier analysis of approximately 590 of the donors reported about 250 Gb of sequence data and 100 million to 130 million unique TCR beta sequences from 190 million or so T cells. About 330 gigabases of sequencing data and around 85 million unique TCR sequences made up an early release that covered 640 HLA-typed donors. Among the roughly 390 genotyped donors, about 83% belonged to the genetic ancestry cluster associated with self-reported Caucasian donors. The aim of the study was to test whether cataloging public T cell receptors could identify signatures of past pathogen exposure. The study used immunosequencing to profile the T cell repertoires of hundreds of subjects and linked those repertoires to cytomegalovirus serostatus. In addition to the first cohort of approximately 670 subjects, a separate validation cohort of 120 different subjects was used. To predict cytomegalovirus infection status, the study brought together high-throughput TCR immunosequencing, statistical association of individual TCRs with disease status, and machine learning. In a later analysis, previously published TCR beta repertoires from 666 donors were re-analyzed and high-resolution HLA genotyping was added so that TCR occurrence patterns could be studied. Rather than using new phenotypic data, the later analysis identified candidate immune exposures from TCR beta sequences and from how often those sequences occurred across donors. To decide whether each TCR beta V gene segment behaved as functional or pseudogenic, an earlier analysis of some 600 of the donors relied on high-throughput TCR beta sequencing. Alongside the repertoire data, information on donor age, sex, ethnicity and CMV serostatus was compiled. A later genetic analysis took genome-wide SNP genotypes for 398 of the 666 donors and used that subset as a discovery cohort. Every repertoire in the discovery cohort had been generated on one and the same sequencing platform. Both class I and class II loci were covered by HLA typing, at four-digit resolution. The number of donors typed differed by locus, with about 620-630 for A, B, C, DRB1 and DQB1, around 560 for DQA1, about 610 for DPA1, and 472 for DPB1. About 5 DR-DQ haplotypes were handled as single units for association and clustering, since linkage in the cohort was strong. Among roughly 400 genotyped donors of the cohort, an average of roughly 230,000 unique TCR beta nucleotide sequences was sequenced per donor, of which 15% to 20% were non-productive.

The study at large found these results: In a later genetic analysis, fewer N-insertions in productive TCRs were reported among donors in an Asian-associated ancestry cluster than the roughly 670-donor mean. Most TCR sequences were seen in very few donors, while some public TCRs were found in many individuals. Immune exposure information for the cohort was limited to CMV serostatus. In a later analysis, TCR association rates were found to vary across HLA loci, with the most associated TCRs seen for DRB1 alleles and the fewest for HLA-C alleles. According to a later analysis, parvovirus B19, influenza, CMV and Epstein-Barr virus appeared linked to several top co-occurrence clusters. A later genetic analysis associated a missense DCLRE1C variant with V-gene and J-gene trimming of TCR beta chains, and an independent cohort replicated the association. Presence/absence analyses assumed roughly uniform sequencing depth across donors, an assumption that may not hold. An earlier analysis of roughly 570 of the donors showed that most TCR beta V segments appeared in productive rearrangements either about 87% or about 30% of the time, which broadly matched IMGT annotations. In the study, some 160 TCR beta chains were listed as associated with cytomegalovirus. In a later analysis, some 18,000 TCR beta sequences were associated with specific HLA alleles at a false discovery rate of 0.05. A cluster of highly shared sequence variants was judged likely to represent a technical artifact of the sequencing pipeline. Linkage disequilibrium might explain the correlated functional status among segregating V segments, but an unknown experimental factor could not be excluded. Strong co-occurrence of HLA alleles, especially DR and DQ, made assigning TCR associations to individual alleles difficult. According to a later analysis, most CMV-associated TCR beta chains appeared to be HLA-restricted, and the HLA associations seemed to be driven largely by CMV exposure. Because HLA typing was unavailable for some donors at each locus, only the typed subset was used in association tests. Cytomegalovirus status was reported to be diagnosed by the classifier with high specificity and sensitivity in both the original and validation cohorts. A further reported finding was that TCR beta sequences accurately predicted the HLA-A and HLA-B alleles for most subjects in the first cohort. In vitro tests confirmed that a few of the cytomegalovirus-associated TCR beta chains recognize cytomegalovirus antigens. Only TCR beta chains were sequenced in this cohort, and the absence of alpha or paired-chain data limited detectable features. The authors suggested that the approach could potentially be extended to other disease states and immunological phenotypes. The earlier analysis of 587 of the donors excluded approximately 17 rarely observed V segments, including chromosome 9 orphons, because counts were too low. In a later analysis, HLA-associated TCR beta chains showed more clonal expansion and lower generation probabilities than non-associated chains that were equally common.

Libraries were built with the immunoSEQ multiplex PCR assay. The multiplex PCR relied on a mix of 60 forward primers for TCR Vbeta segments and 13 reverse primers for TCR Jbeta segments. The CDR3 region of rearranged TCR beta genes was amplified from genomic DNA by a multiplex PCR assay. The Illumina HiSeq System was used to sequence the amplified TCR beta libraries as 87-base-pair reads. Processing in the source paper ran as follows. In a later analysis, about 80 million unique TCR beta chains were counted across the approximately 670 repertoires, and roughly 10 million of these chains were shared by at least two donors. Raw reads were error-corrected and collapsed into unique sequences with a nearest-neighbor algorithm that merged closely related sequences to remove PCR and sequencing errors. V, D and J gene segments were assigned by aligning CDR3 sequences to IMGT reference sequences. For a sequence to be retained, at least a six-nucleotide match to both a V gene segment and a J gene segment was required. A rearrangement was called productive if the CDR3 had no stop codons and remained in frame with V and J, and every other rearrangement was called non-productive. Following IMGT convention, CDR3 was defined as the stretch from the second conserved V-encoded cysteine up to the conserved J-encoded phenylalanine. In an earlier analysis of around 570 of the donors, sequences lacking an unambiguous match to a single V gene segment were excluded. In an earlier analysis of around 590 of the donors, a V segment was called functional when productive rearrangements were above 56.7%, and segregating when the standard deviation between donors exceeded 5%. A statistical classification framework was developed to diagnose cytomegalovirus status using the catalog of TCR beta chain sequences. A later analysis assigned V and J genes by comparing TCR nucleotide sequences with IMGT/GENE-DB human TR gene sequences. Using the TCRdist pipeline, a later analysis assigned CDR3 sequences along with most-parsimonious VDJ recombination scenarios. In a later analysis, every TCR beta chain was defined by the combination of its CDR3 amino acid sequence and its V-gene family, and reads without a unique V-gene family were dropped. To address suspected cross-contamination and a sequencing artifact, a later analysis removed a few hundred highly shared, low-generation-probability nucleotide sequences. In a later analysis, a clonal expansion index for each public chain was calculated from normalized within-repertoire ranks of inferred template counts. In a later analysis, generation probabilities were computed with a VDJ recombination model fitted to out-of-frame rearrangements, and the resulting probabilities were checked against IGoR. A later analysis scored TCR-TCR, TCR-HLA and TCR-CMV co-occurrence with hypergeometric tests, applying a repertoire-size bias correction to TCR pairs. In a later analysis, false discovery rates were estimated by permuting HLA or CMV assignments 20 times. In a later analysis, co-occurring TCRs were grouped using DBSCAN, with TCRdist sequence similarity added in when clustering inside HLA-allele-positive subsets. Co-occurrence clustering excluded repertoires with fewer than 30,000 or more than 120,000 public chains, plus five with anomalous nucleotide sharing. Sourced from immuneACCESS, this table was stored by TCRdb with only in-frame sequences that have V and J called. A share of the clones is absent; for the studies checked, an unresolved V gene accounts for under half, and the remainder has no known explanation. D and trimming were read from the DNA, whereas the V and J calls and clone size are those reported in that table. Recorded for this sample are about 83,000 clones; roughly 76% of them occurred a single time. The ten largest make up 1.5% to 2% of the sample.

In total, just over 650 healthy bone marrow donors made up the cohort. Cohort members were all nominally healthy when sampled, although unrecorded immune exposures were likely present. The donor tested CMV seronegative, placing the donor among the roughly 350 seronegative members of the cohort. A peripheral blood sample was provided by each donor, and peripheral blood mononuclear cells were used for TCR beta sequencing. Genomic DNA extraction from the blood cell samples was performed with the Qiagen DNeasy Blood Extraction Kit. Input material: PBMCs. This clonotype was obtained from a woman between 25 and 40 years old in good health and CMV-seronegative.

The DNA sequence follows: TGTGCCTGGAGCGGGACAGGGGAACAGCCCCAGCATTTT. Its protein reads: CAWSGTGEQPQHF. The rearranged segments are TRBV30 and TRBJ1-5, with 10 central nucleotides matching TRBD1. Inclusive of the bounding cysteine and phenylalanine, the CDR3 is 13 residues long. This entry keeps only the CDR3 DNA: 39 bases, framed from base 1. From the germline V gene (reference sequence), CDR1 is GTSNPN and CDR2 is SVGIG. Germline trimming amounts to 3 bases on V and 7 bases on J, with 3 as the count of junction bases outside the gene matches.